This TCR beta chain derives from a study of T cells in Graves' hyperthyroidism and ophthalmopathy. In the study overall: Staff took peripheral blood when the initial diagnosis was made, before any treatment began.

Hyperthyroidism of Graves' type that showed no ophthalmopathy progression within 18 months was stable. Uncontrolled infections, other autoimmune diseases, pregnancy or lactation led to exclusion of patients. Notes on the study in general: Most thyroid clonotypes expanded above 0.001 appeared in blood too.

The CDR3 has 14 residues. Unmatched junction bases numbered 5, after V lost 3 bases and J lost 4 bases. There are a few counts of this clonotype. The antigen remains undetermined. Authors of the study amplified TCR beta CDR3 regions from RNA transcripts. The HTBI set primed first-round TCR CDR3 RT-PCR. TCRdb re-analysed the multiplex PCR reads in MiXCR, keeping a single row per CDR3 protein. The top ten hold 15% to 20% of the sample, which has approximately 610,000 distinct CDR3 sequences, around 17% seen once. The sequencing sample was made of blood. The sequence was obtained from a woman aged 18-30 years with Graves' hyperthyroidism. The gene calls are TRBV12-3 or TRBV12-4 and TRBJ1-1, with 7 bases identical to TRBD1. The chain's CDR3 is CASSFLQGTTEAFF. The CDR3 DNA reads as TGTGCCAGCAGTTTTTTACAGGGGACCACTGAAGCTTTCTTT.